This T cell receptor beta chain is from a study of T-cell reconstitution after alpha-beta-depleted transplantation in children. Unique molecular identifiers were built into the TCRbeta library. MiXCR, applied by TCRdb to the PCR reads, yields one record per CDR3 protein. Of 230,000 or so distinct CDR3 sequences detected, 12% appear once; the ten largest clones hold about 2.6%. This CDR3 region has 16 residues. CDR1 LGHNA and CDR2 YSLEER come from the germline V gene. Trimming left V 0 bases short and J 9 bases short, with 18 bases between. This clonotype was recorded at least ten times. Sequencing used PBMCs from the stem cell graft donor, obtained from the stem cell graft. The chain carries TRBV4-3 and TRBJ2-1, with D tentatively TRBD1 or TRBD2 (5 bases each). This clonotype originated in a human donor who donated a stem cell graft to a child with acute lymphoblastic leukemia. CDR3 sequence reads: CASSQDPGPPRSEQFF. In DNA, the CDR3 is TGCGCCAGCAGCCAAGACCCGGGACCCCCTAGGAGTGAGCAGTTCTTC.